Following are 26 T cell receptor beta chains from one sample sequenced in a study of T cells in Graves' hyperthyroidism and ophthalmopathy (dated by TCRdb to about 2019). The library was produced with multiplex PCR. The data were produced on an Illumina HiSeq 2000. TCR beta CDR3 regions were amplified from RNA transcripts. The TCR CDR3 was subjected to a first round of RT-PCR using the HTBI primer set and the Qiagen OneStep RT-PCR kit. Using fastp trimming at Q25 and MiXCR clonotype assembly, TCRdb reanalyzed the public sequencing data and kept in-frame beta chains. Under each unique CDR3 protein, matching rows form one entry showing the most common genes and DNA. The sample table holds about 700,000 distinct CDR3 sequences, of which around 13% were seen once. Jointly, the top ten make up 10% of the sample. The sequencing sample was made of blood. The receptors here all came from a woman aged 18-30 years with Graves' hyperthyroidism.

V and J are TRBV12-3 or TRBV12-4 and TRBJ2-2, with 8 positions matching TRBD1. The CDR3 consists of 17 residues. J gave up 5 bases and V 6 bases, and 14 bases lay outside the gene matches. CDR3 amino acids: CASSSQTGVLGTGELFF. CDR3 in DNA: TGTGCCAGCAGCTCTCAGACAGGGGTTCTGGGGACCGGGGAGCTGTTTTTT.

This clonotype showed up just once. A much larger clonotype is one base distant, so this may be a read error. The rearrangement joins TRBV7-2 to TRBJ2-1; no reliable D call. Per germline, CDR1 SGHTA and CDR2 FQGNSA. CDR3 length: 19 amino acids. The germline V and J ends were trimmed by 1 base and 0 bases, with 19 bases remaining between them. The CDR3 loop reads CASSLDSDGSVSSYNEQFF. CDR3 DNA: TGTGCCAGCAGCTTAGATTCCGATGGATCCGTTTCCTCCTACAATGAGCAGTTCTTC.

The chain couples TRBV24-1 to TRBJ2-1, with D perhaps matching TRBD2 (6 bases). Trimming left V 0 bases short and J 1 base short, with 6 bases between. Germline CDR1 KGHDR, CDR2 SFDVKD. The CDR3 runs 15 residues. CDR3 region: CATSDLRGSYNEQFF. CDR3 bases: TGTGCCACCAGTGATTTGCGGGGGTCCTACAATGAGCAGTTCTTC.

As to this clonotype: At one end the junction does not follow the germline gene, possibly because of a read error. The chain combines TRBV6-5 with TRBJ2-7; D gene unclear. Germline V CDR1 and CDR2: MNHEY, SVGAGI. The CDR3 sequence is 15 residues long. CDR3 amino acids: CASSYSRQSSNEQYF. CDR3 nucleotide sequence: TGTGCCAGCAGTTACTCGCGGCAGAGCTCCAACGAGCAGTACTTC.

J is TRBJ2-5 and V is TRBV30; D unclear. The CDR3 length is 12 residues. Germline V gene data show CDR1 as GTSNPN and CDR2 as SVGIG (reference sequence). Between the trimmed V and J ends, which lost 3 bases and 5 bases, there was a span of 10 bases. The CDR3 DNA reads TGTGCCTGGAGCCGAGTGCGGGAGACCCAGTACTTC. Its translation is CAWSRVRETQYF.

This clonotype was seen a handful of times. This sequence joins TRBV2 and TRBJ2-1, with D hard to call. The CDR3 runs 13 residues. Per the germline V gene, CDR1 is SNHLY and CDR2 is FYNNEI. V shed 6 bases and J shed 7 bases, with 13 bases lying between them. The CDR3 bases are TGTGCCAGCAGGAGCGAGAGGCCAAATGAGCAGTTCTTC. This encodes CASRSERPNEQFF.

This clonotype was observed a handful of times. The J gene is TRBJ2-7, the V gene TRBV18, with D perhaps TRBD1 (6 bases). The germline V and J ends were trimmed by 3 bases and 1 base, with 19 bases remaining between them. The CDR3 contains 17 residues. CDR1 is KGHSH and CDR2 is LQKENI in the germline V gene. The CDR3 coding sequence is TGTGCCAGCTCACCCCTGATGACAGGCGAAGGTTCCTACGAGCAGTACTTC. Translating gives CASSPLMTGEGSYEQYF.

The sample holds many counts of this clonotype. The CDR3 here is CASSEARGGQRYFYEQYF. The DNA of the CDR3 is TGTGCCAGCAGTGAAGCGAGGGGGGGGCAGCGCTACTTCTACGAGCAGTACTTC. This chain joins TRBV6-1 and TRBJ2-7; tentatively, D is TRBD2 (7 bases). Germline V gene data show CDR1 as MNHNS and CDR2 as SASEGT. The length of the CDR3 is 18 residues. The V and J ends lost 0 bases and 3 bases respectively, with 21 bases between them.

This clonotype occurred many times. The chain uses TRBV3-1 and TRBJ2-1; no firm D call. V was cut by 4 bases and J by 6 bases, with 13 bases left in between. This CDR3 spans 14 amino acids. Germline V CDR1 and CDR2: LGHDT, YNNKEL (reference sequence). DNA of the CDR3: TGTGCCAGCAGCCCAACTCGGGCAAGCAATGAGCAGTTCTTC. Translating gives CASSPTRASNEQFF.

This clonotype was counted many times. The chain recombines TRBV27 with TRBJ1-1, with D uncertain. Germline V gene sequence: CDR1 MNHEY, CDR2 SMNVEV (reference sequence). The CDR3 runs 15 residues. Trimming shortened V by 2 bases and J by 0 bases, and 10 bases separated the two germline ends. DNA for the CDR3: TGTGCCAGCAGTTTAAAACCAGTCATGAACACTGAAGCTTTCTTT. Translating it yields CASSLKPVMNTEAFF.

This clonotype has ten or more counts. The CDR3 sequence is CASSRAGSYGYTF. Written as DNA, the CDR3 is TGTGCCAGCAGCAGGGCAGGCTCCTATGGCTACACCTTC. V usage is TRBV27 and J usage is TRBJ1-2; weak D call: TRBD1 (5 bases). Germline V CDR1 and CDR2: MNHEY, SMNVEV (reference sequence). The CDR3 has 13 amino acids. V was shortened by 6 bases and J by 4 bases, with 12 bases between the two germline ends.

This clonotype was picked up many times. V usage is TRBV7-9 and J usage is TRBJ1-1; tentatively, D is TRBD1 (6 bases). The CDR3 covers 13 residues. Per germline, CDR1 SEHNR and CDR2 FQNEAQ (reference sequence). The germline V and J ends were trimmed by 3 bases and 6 bases, with 11 bases remaining between them. CDR3 DNA sequence: TGTGCCAGCAGCTTGGCAGGGGTCGCTGAAGCTTTCTTT. It translates to CASSLAGVAEAFF.

The sample holds many counts of this clonotype. The genes are TRBV6-2 or TRBV6-3 and TRBJ2-7; 7 bases fit TRBD2. The CDR3 is 16 residues long. J lost 2 bases, V lost 0 bases, and 7 bases had no gene match. The germline CDR1 and CDR2 sequences are MNHEY and SVGEGT. CDR3 residues: CASSYSTASGAYEQYF. In nucleotides, the CDR3 is TGTGCCAGCAGTTACTCGACGGCTAGCGGAGCCTACGAGCAGTACTTC.

This clonotype has more than one count but fewer than ten. The rearrangement links TRBV7-3 to TRBJ2-7, with no clear D. CDR1 is SGHTA and CDR2 is FQGTGA in the germline V gene. This CDR3 has 14 residues. V dropped 1 base and J dropped 2 bases, with 9 bases sitting between them. Here the CDR3 reads CASSLNSPPYEQYF. CDR3 sequence (DNA): TGTGCCAGCAGCTTAAATAGCCCGCCCTACGAGCAGTACTTC.

Turning to this clonotype: A much larger clone lies a single base off, so this may be a read error. The V and J genes are TRBV28 and TRBJ2-1; D may be TRBD1 (5 bases). The J call could be wrong; TRBJ2-7 is a better fit for the DNA end. The CDR3 is 16 residues long. From germline, CDR1 is MDHEN and CDR2 SYDVKM. The CDR3 bases are TGTGCCAGCAGTCCCCAAGGGGCCTGGTCGTACAATGAGCAGTACTTC. It codes for CASSPQGAWSYNEQYF.

The V gene is TRBV27, the J gene TRBJ1-2, with D possibly TRBD1 on 6 matching bases. CDR1 MNHEY and CDR2 SMNVEV come from the germline V gene (reference sequence). The CDR3 contains 14 residues. The ends were cut back, 6 bases at V and 8 bases at J, with 19 bases in the middle. The CDR3 reads CASSTYRDLWGYTF. In DNA, the CDR3 is TGTGCCAGCAGCACCTACAGGGATTTGTGGGGCTACACCTTC.

V gene TRBV10-3 combines with J gene TRBJ2-5; weak D call: TRBD2 (7 bases). V was cut by 0 bases and J by 7 bases, with 18 bases left in between. Germline loops: CDR1 ENHRY, CDR2 SYGVKD. This CDR3 comprises 16 residues. The DNA for the CDR3 is TGTGCCATCAGTGAGTCCGGTGCGGGGGCCAGCGGGACCCAGTACTTC. Translated, it gives CAISESGAGASGTQYF.

This clonotype was recorded a few times. The chain recombines TRBV24-1 with TRBJ2-1; 7 bases line up with TRBD1. The ends lost 4 bases at V and 5 bases at J; junction bases unmatched: 10. Looked up from germline, CDR1 is KGHDR and CDR2 is SFDVKD. This CDR3 has 16 amino acids. The CDR3 reads CATSESTGTRHNEQFF. In DNA, the CDR3 is TGTGCCACCAGTGAATCGACAGGGACGCGACACAATGAGCAGTTCTTC.

The chain recombines TRBV15 with TRBJ1-4; possible D gene TRBD1, 6 bases. The CDR3 consists of 15 residues. V lost 3 bases to trimming and J lost 3 bases, with 11 bases between them. The germline V gene encodes CDR1 LNHNV and CDR2 YYDKDF (reference sequence). CDR3 sequence reads: CATSRWGAANEKLFF. For the CDR3, the DNA is TGTGCCACCAGCAGGTGGGGGGCGGCTAATGAAAAACTGTTTTTT. The entire variable domain, with the rest obtained from reference TRBV15 and TRBJ1-4, is as follows: DAMVIQNPRYQVTQFGKPVTLSCSQTLNHNVMYWYQQKSSQAPKLLFHYYDKDFNNEADTPDNFQSRRPNTSFCFLDIRSPGLGDTAMYLCATSRWGAANEKLFFGSGTQLSVL.

This clonotype was detected once. The chain recombines TRBV7-9 with TRBJ2-7, with D maybe TRBD2 (6 bases). Germline V lookup: CDR1 SEHNR, CDR2 FQNEAQ (reference sequence). This CDR3 is built from 13 residues. The V end was cut by 6 bases, the J end by 6 bases, with 15 bases between. CDR3 amino acids: CASSPRELPEQYF. The CDR3 DNA follows: TGTGCCAGCAGTCCCCGGGAGTTGCCCGAGCAGTACTTC.

This chain links TRBV10-3 with TRBJ2-2, with 12 bases matching TRBD2. In germline, CDR1 is ENHRY, CDR2 SYGVKD. The CDR3 consists of 15 residues. V dropped 3 bases and J dropped 6; count of bases not matched to a gene: 2. The CDR3 reads CAISDSSGRAGELFF. CDR3 bases: TGTGCCATCAGTGATTCTAGCGGGAGGGCCGGGGAGCTGTTTTTT.

Ten or more counts support this clonotype. The chain is built from TRBV20-1 and TRBJ1-2, with D possibly matching TRBD1 (6 bases). V was trimmed by 5 bases and J by 4 bases, leaving 14 bases between them. In germline, CDR1 is DFQATT, CDR2 SNEGSKA (reference sequence). CDR3 length equals 13 residues. The CDR3 reads CSAVWDTVYGYTF. CDR3 nucleotides: TGCAGTGCTGTCTGGGACACCGTCTATGGCTACACCTTC.

J is TRBJ2-1 and V is TRBV9, with 8 bases lining up with TRBD2. V lost 0 bases, J lost 2 bases, and 1 base stayed unmatched. The germline CDR1 and CDR2 sequences are SGDLS and YYNGEE. The CDR3 contains 15 residues. CDR3 DNA sequence: TGTGCCAGCAGCGTAGCGGGGGGGACCTACAATGAGCAGTTCTTC. Translating it yields CASSVAGGTYNEQFF.

This clonotype was counted at least ten times. The chain's CDR3 is CSAVGQGGEQYF. CDR3 DNA sequence: TGCAGCGCCGTGGGGCAGGGGGGTGAGCAGTACTTC. The genes are TRBV29-1 and TRBJ2-7, with D possibly TRBD1 on 7 matching bases. Germline values: CDR1 SQVTM, CDR2 ANQGSEA. CDR3 size: 12 residues. Deletions cut 7 bases from V and 7 bases from J, with 17 bases between.

This clonotype was seen repeatedly, ten times or more. The genes are TRBV28 and TRBJ1-2; D not resolved. The CDR3 runs 12 residues. Germline CDR1 is MDHEN and CDR2 is SYDVKM. Trimming stripped 6 bases from V and 4 bases from J, with 9 bases between. CDR3: CASSRGIYGYTF. CDR3 sequence (DNA): TGTGCCAGCAGCCGAGGGATCTATGGCTACACCTTC.

This CDR3 is CASSYSAGGSYNEQFF. CDR3 nucleotide sequence: TGTGCCAGCAGTTACTCTGCGGGAGGCTCCTACAATGAGCAGTTCTTC. The V and J genes are TRBV6-2 or TRBV6-3 and TRBJ2-1; 8 positions match TRBD2. CDR3 size: 16 residues. The germline V gene encodes CDR1 MNHEY and CDR2 SVGEGT. Trimming took 0 bases from V and 0 from J; bases not matched to a gene: 1.